This T cell receptor (beta chain) was sequenced during a study of cytomegalovirus exposure and HLA in healthy donors. 60 Vbeta and 13 Jbeta primers were used in PCR. The assay was immunoSEQ multiplex PCR, and TCRdb's table has in-frame clones only and misses some. Here the sample spans about 200,000 clones, 79% being singletons. V was pared by 0 bases and J by 9 bases, with 15 bases between. Germline V lookup: CDR1 MGHRA, CDR2 YSYEKL. The CDR3 is 15 residues long. Source material: PBMCs. The source is a woman aged 45-59 years in good health and CMV-seronegative. J is TRBJ1-5 and V is TRBV4-1; D not certain. CDR3 loop: CASSQEAHPTGPQHF. The CDR3 DNA sequence: TGCGCCAGCAGCCAAGAGGCACATCCCACGGGGCCCCAGCATTTT.